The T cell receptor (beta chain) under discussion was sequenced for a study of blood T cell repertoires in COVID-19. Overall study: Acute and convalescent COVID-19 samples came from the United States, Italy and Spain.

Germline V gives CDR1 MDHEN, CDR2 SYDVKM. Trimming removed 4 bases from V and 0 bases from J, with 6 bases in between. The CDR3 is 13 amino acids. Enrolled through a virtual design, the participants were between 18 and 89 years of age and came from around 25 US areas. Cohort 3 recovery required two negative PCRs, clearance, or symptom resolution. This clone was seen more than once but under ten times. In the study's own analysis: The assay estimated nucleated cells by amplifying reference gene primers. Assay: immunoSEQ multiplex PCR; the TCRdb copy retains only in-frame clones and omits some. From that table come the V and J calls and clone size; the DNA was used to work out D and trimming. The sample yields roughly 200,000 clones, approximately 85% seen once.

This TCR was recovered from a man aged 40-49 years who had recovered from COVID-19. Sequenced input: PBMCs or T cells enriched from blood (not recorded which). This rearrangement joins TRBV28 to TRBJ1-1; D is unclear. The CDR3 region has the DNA TGTGCCAGCAGTTCTAGCCTGAACACTGAAGCTTTCTTT. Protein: CASSSSLNTEAFF.